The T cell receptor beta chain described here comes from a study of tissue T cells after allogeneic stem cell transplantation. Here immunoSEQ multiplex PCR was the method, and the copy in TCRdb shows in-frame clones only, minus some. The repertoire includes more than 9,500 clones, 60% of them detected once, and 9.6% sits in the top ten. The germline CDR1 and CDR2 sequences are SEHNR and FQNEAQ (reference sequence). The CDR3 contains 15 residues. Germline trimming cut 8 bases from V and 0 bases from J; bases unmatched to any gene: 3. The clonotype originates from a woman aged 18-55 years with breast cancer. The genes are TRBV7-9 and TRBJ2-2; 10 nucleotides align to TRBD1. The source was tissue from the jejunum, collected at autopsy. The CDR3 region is CASLGQGANTGELFF. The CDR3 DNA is TGTGCCAGCTTAGGACAGGGGGCGAACACCGGGGAGCTGTTTTTT.